This T cell receptor beta chain is drawn from a study of blood T cells in healthy people across ages. Overall study results and limits: The recorded TCR beta diversity per million T cells decreased in a roughly linear manner with age.

Details on this clonotype: What it recognizes is unknown.

The authors ran a second PCR of about 6 to 11 cycles using a sample-barcoded 5' primer and a J-beta primer mix. The authors tagged each cDNA molecule using a template-switch adaptor with 12 random nucleotides. MiXCR, run by TCRdb on the 5' RACE reads, gives a single entry per CDR3 protein. This sample carries 1,500,000 or so distinct CDR3 sequences, 45% to 70% of them seen once, and the ten largest clones take 6.5% to 8.5%. The receptor comes from a man aged 18 to 29 in good health. The sequencing sample was made of blood.

The CDR3 coding sequence is TGTGCCGGCATATCATGGGGGAGGGACAATGAGCAGTTCTTC. Residues: CAGISWGRDNEQFF. The chain couples TRBV13 to TRBJ2-1, with 7 nucleotides matching TRBD2. The CDR3 spans 14 residues. V lost 11 bases to trimming and J lost 5 bases; unmatched junction nucleotides: 12. Germline values: CDR1 PRHDT, CDR2 FYEKMQ (reference sequence).